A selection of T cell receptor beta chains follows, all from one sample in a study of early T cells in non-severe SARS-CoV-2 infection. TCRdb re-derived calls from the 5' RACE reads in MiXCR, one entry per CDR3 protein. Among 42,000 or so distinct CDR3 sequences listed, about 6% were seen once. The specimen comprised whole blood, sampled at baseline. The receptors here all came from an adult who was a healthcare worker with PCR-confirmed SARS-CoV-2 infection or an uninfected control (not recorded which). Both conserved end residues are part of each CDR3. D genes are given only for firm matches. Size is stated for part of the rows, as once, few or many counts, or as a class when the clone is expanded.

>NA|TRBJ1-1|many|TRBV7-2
TGTGCCAGCAGCTTCGATAGGAGCACTGAAGCTTTCTTT
CASSFDRSTEAFF
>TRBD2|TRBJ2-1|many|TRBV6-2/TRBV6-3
TGTGCCAGCAGTTTTCCTAGCGGGGGGCATACCTACAATGAGCAGTTCTTC
CASSFPSGGHTYNEQFF
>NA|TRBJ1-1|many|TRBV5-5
TGTGCCAGCAGCTTGGATCGACGGGGGAACACTGAAGCTTTCTTT
CASSLDRRGNTEAFF
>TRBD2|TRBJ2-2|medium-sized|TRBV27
TGTGCCAGTATGCGGGGGACCGGGGAGCTGTTTTTT
CASMRGTGELFF
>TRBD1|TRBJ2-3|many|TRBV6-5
TGTGCCAGCAGTTACTCCCTGACAGGGTGGGGGACAGATACGCAGTATTTT
CASSYSLTGWGTDTQYF
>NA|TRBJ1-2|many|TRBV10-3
TGTGCCATCAGTGATCCGACAGGTCTAAAAGGCTACACCTTC
CAISDPTGLKGYTF
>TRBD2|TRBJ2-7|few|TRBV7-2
TGTGCCAGCAGGGTAGCGGGGGGCAGCTCCTACGAGCAGTACTTC
CASRVAGGSSYEQYF
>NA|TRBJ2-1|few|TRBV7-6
TGTGCCAGCAGCGCGGCGGGGCGCTACAATGAGCAGTTCTTC
CASSAAGRYNEQFF
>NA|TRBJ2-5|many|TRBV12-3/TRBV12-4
TGTGCCAGCAGGTCGTCCGGGGCCTCACAAGAGACCCAGTACTTC
CASRSSGASQETQYF
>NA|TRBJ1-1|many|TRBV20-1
TGCAGTGCTAGAGATACGGGGGCGAGTGAAATGAACACTGAAGCTTTCTTT
CSARDTGASEMNTEAFF
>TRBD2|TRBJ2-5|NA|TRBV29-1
TGCAGCGTTGCTACTAGCGGAGAGACCCAGTACTTC
CSVATSGETQYF
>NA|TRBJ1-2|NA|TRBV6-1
TGTGCCAGCACCGGGACACCTAACTATGGCTACATCTTC
CASTGTPNYGYIF
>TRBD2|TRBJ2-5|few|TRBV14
TGTGCCAGCAGCCAAGACGGCGGGAGGGGAAAGACCCAGTACTTC
CASSQDGGRGKTQYF